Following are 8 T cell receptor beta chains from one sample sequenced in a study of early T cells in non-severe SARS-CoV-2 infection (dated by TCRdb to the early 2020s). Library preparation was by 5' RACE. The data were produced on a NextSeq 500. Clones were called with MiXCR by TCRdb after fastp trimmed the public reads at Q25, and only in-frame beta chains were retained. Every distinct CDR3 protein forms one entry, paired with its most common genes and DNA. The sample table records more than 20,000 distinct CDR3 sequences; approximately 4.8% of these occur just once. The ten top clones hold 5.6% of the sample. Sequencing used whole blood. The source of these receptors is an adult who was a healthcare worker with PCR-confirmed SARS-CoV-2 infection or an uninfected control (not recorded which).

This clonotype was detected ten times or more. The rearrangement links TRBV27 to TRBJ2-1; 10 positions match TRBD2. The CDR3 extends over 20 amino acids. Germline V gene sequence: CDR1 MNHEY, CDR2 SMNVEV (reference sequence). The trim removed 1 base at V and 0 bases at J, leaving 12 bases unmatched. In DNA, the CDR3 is TGTGCCAGCAGTTTATATTCGTTAGCGGGGGGCCCCCTCTCCTACAATGAGCAGTTCTTC. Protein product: CASSLYSLAGGPLSYNEQFF.

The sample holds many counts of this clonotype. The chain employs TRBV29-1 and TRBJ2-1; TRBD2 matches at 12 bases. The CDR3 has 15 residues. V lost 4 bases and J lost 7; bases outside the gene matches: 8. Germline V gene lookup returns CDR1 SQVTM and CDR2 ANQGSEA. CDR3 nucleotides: TGCAGCGTTGCTCGGACTAGCGGGGTAAGGAATGAGCAGTTCTTC. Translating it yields CSVARTSGVRNEQFF.

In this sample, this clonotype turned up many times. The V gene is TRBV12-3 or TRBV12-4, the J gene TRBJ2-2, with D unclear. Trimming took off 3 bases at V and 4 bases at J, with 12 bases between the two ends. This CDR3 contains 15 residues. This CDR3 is CASSFPTVGTGELFF. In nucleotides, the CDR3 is TGTGCCAGCAGTTTCCCTACAGTGGGCACCGGGGAGCTGTTTTTT.

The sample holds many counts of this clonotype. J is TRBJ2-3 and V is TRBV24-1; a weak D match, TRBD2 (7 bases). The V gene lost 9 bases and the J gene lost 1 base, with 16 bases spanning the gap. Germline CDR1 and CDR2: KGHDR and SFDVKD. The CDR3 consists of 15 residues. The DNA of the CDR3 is TGTGCCACCCAGCCGGGGCGGGGGCGCACAGATACGCAGTATTTT. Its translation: CATQPGRGRTDTQYF.

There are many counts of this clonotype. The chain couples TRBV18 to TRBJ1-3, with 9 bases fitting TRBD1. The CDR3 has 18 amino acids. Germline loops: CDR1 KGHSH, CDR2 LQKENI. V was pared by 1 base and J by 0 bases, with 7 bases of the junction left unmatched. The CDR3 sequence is CASSPLILQGASGNTIYF. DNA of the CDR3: TGTGCCAGCTCACCACTGATTCTACAGGGGGCCTCTGGAAACACCATATATTTT.

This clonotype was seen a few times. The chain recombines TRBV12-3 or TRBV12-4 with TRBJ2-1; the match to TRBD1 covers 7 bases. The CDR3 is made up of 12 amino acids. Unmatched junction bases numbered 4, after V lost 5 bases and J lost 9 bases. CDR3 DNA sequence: TGTGCCAGCAGTCTAACAGGGGCTGAGCAGTTCTTC. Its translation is CASSLTGAEQFF.

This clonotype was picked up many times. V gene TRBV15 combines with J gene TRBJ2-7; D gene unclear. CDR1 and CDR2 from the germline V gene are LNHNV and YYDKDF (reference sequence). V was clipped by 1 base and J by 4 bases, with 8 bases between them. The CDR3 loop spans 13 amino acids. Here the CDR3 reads CATSRVPSYEQYF. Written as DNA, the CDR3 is TGTGCCACCAGCAGAGTCCCGAGTTACGAGCAGTACTTC.

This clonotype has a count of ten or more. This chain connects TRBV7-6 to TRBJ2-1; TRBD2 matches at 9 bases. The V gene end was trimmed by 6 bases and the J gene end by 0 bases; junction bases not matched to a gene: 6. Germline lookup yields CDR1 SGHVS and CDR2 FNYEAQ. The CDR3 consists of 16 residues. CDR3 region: CASRSRTSDSYNEQFF. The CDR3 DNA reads TGTGCCAGCAGGTCAAGGACTAGCGACTCCTACAATGAGCAGTTCTTC. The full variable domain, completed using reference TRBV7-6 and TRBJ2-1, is GAGVSQSPRYKVTKRGQDVALRCDPISGHVSLYWYRQALGQGPEFLTYFNYEAQQDKSGLPNDRFSAERPEGSISTLTIQRTEQRDSAMYRCASRSRTSDSYNEQFFGPGTRLTVL.